The clone carrying this TCR beta chain was seen a few times. This specimen comes from a study of blood T cell repertoires in COVID-19. The V end lost 6 bases, the J end lost 0 bases, and 9 bases lay between the germline ends. The CDR3 is 14 amino acids. Per germline, CDR1 SNHLY and CDR2 FYNNEI. In the original analysis: Estimated nucleated cell counts came from reference gene primer amplification. Produced via immunoSEQ multiplex PCR; TCRdb's table is partial and in-frame only. The V and J calls and clone size come from that table; D and trimming were worked out from the DNA. In the table there are 200,000 to 300,000 clones, about 87% of which are singletons. The Seattle site enrolled patients during active infection and followed them longitudinally.

Sequencing used peripheral blood. V is TRBV2 and J is TRBJ1-5; weak D call: TRBD1 (6 bases). The sequence was obtained from an older woman with COVID-19, enrolled during active disease. The CDR3 DNA reads TGTGCCAGCAGCCAGGGGTCTAGCAATCAGCCCCAGCATTTT. It translates to CASSQGSSNQPQHF.